This T cell receptor (beta chain) was profiled in a study of cytomegalovirus exposure and HLA in healthy donors (TCRdb year 2017). With regard to the full study: An earlier analysis of some 600 of the donors reported about 280 Gb of sequence data and approximately 120 million unique TCR beta sequences obtained from about 170 million T cells. Donor age, sex, ethnicity and CMV serostatus were compiled together with the repertoire data. Among about 400 genotyped donors of the cohort, an average of approximately 220,000 unique TCR beta nucleotide sequences was sequenced per donor, of which 15% to 20% were non-productive. Typing coverage varied by locus: about 620-630 donors for A, B, C, DRB1 and DQB1; approximately 520 for DQA1; approximately 610 for DPA1; around 490 for DPB1. In the later analysis, no new phenotypic data were used to find candidate immune exposures; instead, reliance was placed on TCR beta sequences and their occurrence across donors. The study aimed to test whether cataloging public T cell receptors could reveal signatures of past pathogen exposure. The genetic ancestry cluster associated with self-reported Caucasian donors included 70% to 85% of the 350 to 500 genotyped donors. HLA typing covered class I and class II loci at four-digit resolution. An earlier analysis of fewer than 750 of the donors used high-throughput TCR beta sequencing to judge whether each TCR beta V gene segment behaved as functional or pseudogenic. High-throughput TCR immunosequencing, statistical association of individual TCRs with disease status, and machine learning were combined to predict cytomegalovirus infection status. A separate validation cohort of some 130 different subjects was used in addition to the 666-subject first cohort. A later genetic analysis used genome-wide SNP genotypes for about 55% of the 666 donors, treating that subset as a discovery cohort. Because of strong linkage in the cohort, roughly five DR-DQ haplotypes were treated as single units for association and clustering. To study patterns of TCR occurrence, a later analysis re-analyzed previously published TCR beta repertoires from more than 550 donors and added high-resolution HLA genotyping. The T cell repertoires of about 700 subjects were profiled by immunosequencing and related to cytomegalovirus serostatus. Every repertoire in the discovery cohort had been generated on one and the same sequencing platform. Approximately 310 gigabases of sequencing data and 80 million or so unique TCR sequences were included in an early release covering around 600 HLA-typed donors.

The cohort comprised 670 or so healthy bone marrow donors. At the time of sampling, every cohort member was nominally healthy, though immune exposures that went unrecorded were likely present. The donor tested CMV seronegative and was one of the 352 seronegative cohort members. A peripheral blood sample was provided by each donor, and peripheral blood mononuclear cells were used for TCR beta sequencing. Genomic DNA was extracted from the blood cell samples with the Qiagen DNeasy Blood Extraction Kit. The library was made by the immunoSEQ multiplex PCR assay. A mixture of 60 forward primers for TCR Vbeta segments and 13 reverse primers for TCR Jbeta segments was used in the multiplex PCR. The CDR3 region of rearranged TCR beta genes was amplified from genomic DNA with a multiplex PCR assay. Amplified TCR beta libraries were sequenced as 87-base-pair reads on the Illumina HiSeq System. The study's own analysis went as follows. Across the 670 or so repertoires, a later analysis counted 80 million or so unique TCR beta chains, 8.5 million to 12 million of which were shared by at least two donors. Raw reads were error-corrected and collapsed into unique sequences by a nearest-neighbor algorithm in which closely related sequences were merged to remove PCR and sequencing errors. CDR3 sequences were aligned to IMGT reference sequences to assign V, D and J gene segments. Each retained sequence needed at least a six-nucleotide match to both a V gene segment and a J gene segment. A rearrangement counted as productive if the CDR3 had no stop codons and remained in frame with V and J, and every other rearrangement counted as non-productive. Following IMGT convention, CDR3 was defined as the stretch from the second conserved V-encoded cysteine to the conserved J-encoded phenylalanine. In an earlier analysis of around 640 of the donors, sequences lacking an unambiguous match to a single V gene segment were excluded. In an earlier analysis of roughly 500 of the donors, V segments were called functional above 56.7% productive rearrangements and were called segregating when the between-donor standard deviation exceeded 5%. To diagnose cytomegalovirus status from the catalog of TCR beta chain sequences, a statistical classification framework was built. In a later analysis, TCR nucleotide sequences were compared against IMGT/GENE-DB human TR gene sequences so that V and J genes could be assigned. The TCRdist pipeline was used in a later analysis to assign CDR3 sequences and most-parsimonious VDJ recombination scenarios. In a later analysis, each TCR beta chain was defined by its CDR3 amino acid sequence together with its V-gene family, and reads lacking a unique V-gene family were excluded. As a way to deal with suspected cross-contamination and a sequencing artifact, a later analysis dropped 450 to 600 nucleotide sequences that were highly shared and had low generation probability. For each public chain, a later analysis derived a clonal expansion index from normalized ranks of inferred template counts within each repertoire. In a later analysis, generation probabilities were computed with a VDJ recombination model fitted to out-of-frame rearrangements, and the resulting probabilities were checked against IGoR. Hypergeometric tests were used in a later analysis to score TCR-TCR, TCR-HLA and TCR-CMV co-occurrence, with a repertoire-size bias correction applied to the TCR pairs. A later analysis estimated false discovery rates by permuting HLA or CMV assignments 20 times. In a later analysis, co-occurring TCRs were grouped with DBSCAN, and TCRdist sequence similarity was added when clustering was performed within HLA-allele-positive subsets. Repertoires with fewer than 30,000 or more than 120,000 public chains, plus five repertoires with anomalous nucleotide sharing, were excluded from co-occurrence clustering. Not all clones reach the TCRdb copy of this immuneACCESS table, which keeps in-frame sequences only. Checked studies attribute under half of the gap to unresolved V genes and leave the rest unexplained. Clonal size and the V and J genes are those of that table, whereas D and trimming came from the DNA. Counted in this sample were some 150,000 clones; roughly 87% of them appeared once. The ten largest make up under 0.95% of the sample.

Points the paper makes about the study in general: In this cohort, only TCR beta chains were sequenced, and detectable features were limited by the absence of alpha or paired-chain data. A total of 150 to 200 TCR beta chains were listed by the study as associated with cytomegalovirus. Most TCR sequences were seen in very few donors, while some public TCRs were found in many individuals. In a later analysis, TCR association rates were found to vary across HLA loci, with the most associated TCRs seen for DRB1 alleles and the fewest for HLA-C alleles. Because HLA typing was missing for some donors at each locus, association tests included only the typed subset. The classifier was reported to diagnose cytomegalovirus status with high specificity and sensitivity in both the original and validation cohorts. Compared with equally common non-associated chains, HLA-associated TCR beta chains in a later analysis were more clonally expanded and had lower generation probabilities. A further reported finding was that TCR beta sequences accurately predicted the HLA-A and HLA-B alleles for most subjects in the first cohort. V-gene and J-gene trimming of TCR beta chains was associated with a missense DCLRE1C variant in a later genetic analysis, and the association was replicated in an independent cohort. In vitro tests confirmed that a few of the cytomegalovirus-associated TCR beta chains recognize cytomegalovirus antigens. Presence/absence analyses assumed roughly uniform sequencing depth across donors, an assumption that may not hold. A cluster of highly shared sequence variants was judged likely to be a technical artifact of the sequencing pipeline. Linkage disequilibrium might explain the correlated functional status among segregating V segments, but an unknown experimental factor could not be excluded. In a later analysis, most CMV-associated TCR beta chains were found to appear HLA-restricted, with HLA associations seemingly driven largely by CMV exposure. Some IMGT-functional V segments, including TRBV6-2 and TRBV6-3, could not be distinguished by the 87-base-pair reads and were therefore excluded. When HLA alleles, especially DR and DQ, strongly co-occurred, TCR associations were difficult to assign to individual alleles. For the cohort, immune exposure information was limited to CMV serostatus. At a false discovery rate of 0.05, a later analysis linked about 17,000 TCR beta sequences to specific HLA alleles. The earlier analysis of approximately 540 of the donors excluded roughly 17 rarely observed V segments, including chromosome 9 orphons, because counts were too low. Compared with the approximately 700-donor mean, donors in an Asian-associated ancestry cluster had fewer N-insertions in productive TCRs, according to a later genetic analysis. It was suggested by the authors that the approach could potentially be generalized to other disease states and immunological phenotypes. Broadly in line with IMGT annotations, most TCR beta V segments showed up in productive rearrangements about 90% or about 30% of the time in an earlier analysis of a few hundred of the donors. Several of the top co-occurrence clusters appeared to be linked to parvovirus B19, influenza, CMV and Epstein-Barr virus, according to a later analysis.

Comments on this clone: Its recognized antigen is unknown. Qualities for individual bases were not recorded, and no much larger clone is one base off.

From a lookup of the germline V gene, CDR1 and CDR2 are SGDLS and YYNGEE. V is pared back by 0 bases and J by 5 bases, with 2 bases lying between the germline termini. Reading from cysteine to phenylalanine, the CDR3 counts 11 amino acids. The entry retains the CDR3 DNA only, 33 bases that are in frame from base 1. Sequenced input: PBMCs. This receptor chain uses TRBV9 and TRBJ1-1, with no confidently assigned D gene. The sequence derives from a woman in her 30s in good health and CMV-seronegative. CDR3 reads: CASSVVTEAFF. At the DNA level, the sequence is TGTGCCAGCAGCGTAGTAACTGAAGCTTTCTTT.